This T cell receptor beta chain came from a study of T cells in Graves' hyperthyroidism and ophthalmopathy. Study-wide points: Blood samples included most of the expanded thyroid clonotypes exceeding 0.001.

In the case of this clonotype: Its target is not known.

The investigators amplified TCR beta CDR3 regions from RNA transcripts. TCR CDR3 underwent first-round RT-PCR with the HTBI primer set. MiXCR, run by TCRdb on the multiplex PCR reads, gives a single entry per CDR3 protein. This table holds approximately 430,000 distinct CDR3 sequences, approximately 14% found once. Germline CDR1 is SGHRS and CDR2 is YFSETQ. Trimming took 2 bases from V and 2 from J; bases not matched to a gene: 4. This CDR3 contains 15 residues. What was sequenced was blood. This sequence was found in a woman younger than 30 with Graves' hyperthyroidism. This chain connects TRBV5-1 to TRBJ1-3; 7 nucleotides match TRBD1. The chain's CDR3 is CASSLRGPTGNTIYF. In nucleotides, the CDR3 is TGCGCCAGCAGCTTAAGGGGGCCGACTGGAAACACCATATATTTT.